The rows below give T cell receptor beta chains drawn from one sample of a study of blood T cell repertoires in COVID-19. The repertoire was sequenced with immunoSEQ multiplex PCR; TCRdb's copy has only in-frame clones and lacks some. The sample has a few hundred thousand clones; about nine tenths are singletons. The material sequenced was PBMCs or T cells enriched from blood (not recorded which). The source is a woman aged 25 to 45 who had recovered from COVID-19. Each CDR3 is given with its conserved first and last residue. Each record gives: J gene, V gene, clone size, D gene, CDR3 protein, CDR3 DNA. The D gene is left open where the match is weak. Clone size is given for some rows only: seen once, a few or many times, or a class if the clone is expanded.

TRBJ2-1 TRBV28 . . CASQPHSKINEQFF TGTGCCAGTCAACCGCACAGCAAGATCAATGAGCAGTTCTTC
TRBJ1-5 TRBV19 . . CASSSRAAGQPQHF TGTGCCAGTAGTAGCCGGGCCGCGGGGCAGCCCCAGCATTTT
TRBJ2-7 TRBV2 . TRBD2 CASSETSVTYEQYF TGTGCCAGCAGTGAAACTAGCGTCACCTACGAGCAGTACTTC
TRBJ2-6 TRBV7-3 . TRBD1 CASSPIGQALSGANVLTF TGTGCCAGCAGCCCCATTGGACAGGCCCTCTCTGGGGCCAACGTCCTGACTTTC
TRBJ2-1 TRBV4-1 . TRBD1 CASSQPRDRDNEQFF TGCGCCAGCAGCCAACCCCGGGACAGGGACAATGAGCAGTTCTTC
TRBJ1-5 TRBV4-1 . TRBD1 CASSQGGGGIEPQHF TGCGCCAGCAGCCAAGGAGGGGGCGGAATAGAGCCCCAGCATTTT
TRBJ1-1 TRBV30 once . CAWSVLGTVNTEAFF TGTGCCTGGAGTGTACTCGGCACAGTTAACACTGAAGCTTTCTTT
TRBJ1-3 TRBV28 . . CASRGAGDTIYF TGTGCCAGCAGGGGGGCGGGGGACACCATATATTTT
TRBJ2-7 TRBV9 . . CASSTGTLSSYEQYF TGTGCCAGCAGCACCGGTACGTTGAGCTCCTACGAGCAGTACTTC
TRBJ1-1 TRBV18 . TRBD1 CASSPDRGSSEAFF TGTGCCAGCTCACCGGACAGGGGATCTTCTGAAGCTTTCTTT
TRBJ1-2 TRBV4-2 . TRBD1 CASSQMLQGATINYGYTF TGTGCCAGCAGCCAAATGTTACAGGGGGCCACTATAAACTATGGCTACACCTTC
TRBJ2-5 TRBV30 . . CAWSVGRRPYQETQYF TGTGCCTGGAGTGTGGGGAGACGACCCTACCAAGAGACCCAGTACTTC
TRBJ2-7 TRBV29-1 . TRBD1 CSVLLDRDEQYF TGCAGCGTCCTCCTGGACAGGGACGAGCAGTACTTC
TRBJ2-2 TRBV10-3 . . CAISESRTNTGELFF TGTGCCATCAGTGAGTCGAGGACTAACACCGGGGAGCTGTTTTTT
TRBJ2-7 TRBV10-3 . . CAIRAGQPDEQYF TGTGCCATCAGGGCAGGGCAGCCCGACGAGCAGTACTTC
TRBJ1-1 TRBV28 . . CASIQGWNTEAFF TGTGCCAGCATTCAGGGGTGGAACACTGAAGCTTTCTTT
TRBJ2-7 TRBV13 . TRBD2 CASSLGLAGVDYEQYF TGTGCCAGCAGCTTAGGGCTAGCGGGAGTTGACTACGAGCAGTACTTC
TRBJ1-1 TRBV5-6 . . CASSRGGTEAFF TGTGCCAGCAGCCGAGGGGGCACTGAAGCTTTCTTT
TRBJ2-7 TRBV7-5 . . CARSGEAGVGVFPYEQYF TGTGCCAGAAGCGGAGAAGCGGGGGTTGGGGTTTTTCCCTACGAGCAGTACTTC
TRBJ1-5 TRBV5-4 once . CASSNRNQPQHF TGTGCCAGCAGCAATAGAAACCAGCCCCAGCATTTT
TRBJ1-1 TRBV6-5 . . CASSYSKGYTEAFF TGTGCCAGCAGTTACTCGAAGGGGTACACTGAAGCTTTCTTT
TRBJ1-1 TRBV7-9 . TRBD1 CASSDTGGNTEAFF TGTGCCAGCAGCGATACAGGGGGTAACACTGAAGCTTTCTTT
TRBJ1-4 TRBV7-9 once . CASSLGTDIEKLFF TGTGCCAGCAGCTTAGGGACTGATATTGAAAAACTGTTTTTT
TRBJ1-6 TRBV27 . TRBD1 CASSWTGTNNSPLHF TGTGCCAGCAGTTGGACAGGGACCAATAATTCACCCCTCCACTTT
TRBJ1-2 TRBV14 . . CASSPRLQLGYGYTF TGTGCCAGCAGCCCTCGACTTCAATTGGGCTATGGCTACACCTTC
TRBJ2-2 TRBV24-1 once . CATSDPGGSSTGELFF TGTGCCACCAGTGACCCTGGGGGGTCAAGCACCGGGGAGCTGTTTTTT
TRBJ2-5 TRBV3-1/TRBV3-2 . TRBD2 CASSQLAGAETQYF TGTGCCAGCAGCCAGCTAGCGGGAGCAGAGACCCAGTACTTC
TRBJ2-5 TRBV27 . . CASSRTGEGTQYF TGTGCCAGCAGCCGGACTGGAGAGGGGACCCAGTACTTC
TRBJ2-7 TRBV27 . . CASSLGGSYEQYF TGTGCCAGCAGTTTGGGGGGATCCTACGAGCAGTACTTC
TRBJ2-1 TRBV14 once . CASSQNYYNEQFF TGTGCCAGCAGCCAGAACTATTACAATGAGCAGTTCTTC
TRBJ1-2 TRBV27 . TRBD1 CASSFVGQGIANYGYTF TGTGCCAGCAGTTTTGTCGGACAGGGGATTGCTAACTATGGCTACACCTTC
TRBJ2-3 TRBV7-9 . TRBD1 CASSPPGGRNTDTQYF TGTGCCAGCAGCCCCCCAGGGGGACGAAACACAGATACGCAGTATTTT
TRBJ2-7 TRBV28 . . CASSFTMGQSPYEQYF TGTGCCAGCAGTTTTACAATGGGACAATCCCCCTACGAGCAGTACTTC
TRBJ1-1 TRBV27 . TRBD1 CATKPGTANTEAFF TGTGCCACGAAGCCCGGGACAGCGAACACTGAAGCTTTCTTT
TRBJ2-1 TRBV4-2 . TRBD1 CASSQRTGTAYNEQFF TGTGCCAGCAGCCAACGAACCGGGACAGCCTACAATGAGCAGTTCTTC
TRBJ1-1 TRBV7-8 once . CASSLGGTVEAFF TGTGCCAGCAGCCTTGGGGGCACAGTTGAAGCTTTCTTT